These 9 T cell receptor beta chains came from one sample sequenced in a study of OX40 agonist ivuxolimab in advanced cancers. Only in-frame clones appear in the TCRdb table, and some are missing; sequencing was by immunoSEQ multiplex PCR. The sample lists 80,000 or so clones, approximately 84% occurring once. The sample consisted of CD4+ or CD8+ T cells sorted from blood, taken in a trial of the OX40 agonist ivuxolimab. The receptor source for this set is an adult with an advanced solid tumor such as melanoma, head and neck, liver or kidney cancer.

This chain joins TRBV19 and TRBJ1-1, with 7 bases aligning to TRBD1. This CDR3 is built from 14 residues. Germline V lookup: CDR1 LNHDA, CDR2 SQIVND (reference sequence). Unmatched junction bases numbered 2, after V lost 4 bases and J lost 0 bases. CDR3 region: CASSRGQLNTEAFF. DNA for the CDR3: TGTGCCAGTAGTAGGGGACAGCTGAACACTGAAGCTTTCTTT. Drawing the rest from reference TRBV19 and TRBJ1-1, the complete variable domain is DGGITQSPKYLFRKEGQNVTLSCEQNLNHDAMYWYRQDPGQGLRLIYYSQIVNDFQKGDIAEGYSVSREKKESFPLTVTSAQKNPTAFYLCASSRGQLNTEAFFGQGTRLTVV.

V and J are TRBV11-2 and TRBJ1-6, with D uncertain. This CDR3 is built from 16 residues. V shed 6 bases and J shed 6 bases, with 18 bases lying between them. Germline V gives CDR1 SGHAT, CDR2 FQNNGV. The CDR3 protein is CASRSTRRAGNSPLHF. The CDR3 bases are TGTGCCAGCAGGTCCACAAGAAGGGCCGGTAATTCACCCCTCCACTTT.

This clone was observed a handful of times. The chain joins TRBV21-1 to TRBJ2-7; the D call of TRBD2 is as the table states it, not checked on the DNA. TRBV21-1 is termed a pseudogene. The CDR3 has 15 residues. CDR3 nucleotides: TGTGCCAGCAGCCCTCTAGCGGGTCCGACCTACGAGCAGTACTTC. As protein: CASSPLAGPTYEQYF.

The chain employs TRBV18 and TRBJ1-5; TRBD1 aligns across 10 bases. Trimming took 3 bases from V and 7 from J; bases not matched to a gene: 3. The CDR3 loop spans 14 amino acids. Germline CDR1 is KGHSH and CDR2 is LQKENI. The CDR3: CASSPGTGEQPQHF. The DNA for the CDR3 is TGTGCCAGCTCACCGGGGACAGGGGAGCAGCCCCAGCATTTT.

The gene calls are TRBV7-9 and TRBJ2-3; D uncertain. The CDR3 consists of 16 residues. CDR1 SEHNR and CDR2 FQNEAQ come from the germline V gene (reference sequence). V was trimmed by 10 bases and J by 2 bases, leaving 22 bases between them. The DNA for the CDR3 is TGTGCCACCGAGCTACCCCAACCCGTCCTCACAGATACGCAGTATTTT. Translation gives CATELPQPVLTDTQYF.

The V and J genes are TRBV2 and TRBJ2-5; tentative D call: TRBD1 (6 bases). Germline V gives CDR1 SNHLY, CDR2 FYNNEI. V dropped 5 bases and J dropped 5 bases, with 18 bases sitting between them. CDR3 length: 15 residues. The CDR3 sequence is CASSFRGRGRETQYF. The CDR3 coding sequence is TGTGCCAGCAGTTTCCGCGGCAGGGGAAGGGAGACCCAGTACTTC.

J is TRBJ1-2 and V is TRBV5-1; 7 nucleotides line up with TRBD1. The CDR3 consists of 18 residues. Germline V lookup: CDR1 SGHRS, CDR2 YFSETQ. V gave up 0 bases and J gave up 2 bases; unmatched junction bases: 13. The CDR3 DNA is TGCGCCAGCAGCTTGGAAAAAAGGGGACAGCTGAAAAACTATGGCTACACCTTC. Translation: CASSLEKRGQLKNYGYTF.

This clone was picked up one time. V usage is TRBV5-1 and J usage is TRBJ2-3; D assignment may be TRBD1 or TRBD2 (6 bases each). The CDR3 extends over 14 amino acids. Germline values: CDR1 SGHRS, CDR2 YFSETQ. Trimming took 4 bases from V and 6 from J, leaving 15 bases between them. CDR3 coding DNA: TGCGCCAGCAGCCACTTGACAGGAGGGGATACGCAGTATTTT. Residues: CASSHLTGGDTQYF.

The CDR3 loop is CASSALQGVPEAFF. The CDR3 nucleotides read TGTGCCAGCAGTGCGTTACAGGGGGTCCCTGAAGCTTTCTTT. The chain couples TRBV27 to TRBJ1-1; 8 bases map to TRBD1. Germline assignment: CDR1 MNHEY and CDR2 SMNVEV (reference sequence). This CDR3 contains 14 residues. Losses at the gene ends were 5 bases for V and 6 bases for J; bases not matched to a gene: 8.